This TCR beta chain was identified in a study of shared clonotypes between healthy human individuals. This clone was detected once. The assay was immunoSEQ multiplex PCR, and TCRdb's table has in-frame clones only and misses some. Counted here are about 2.1 million clones, 90% to 95% occurring once; the ten biggest clones make up more than 1.5%. Naive CD8 cells were CD45RO-negative, positively selected for CCR7, excluding terminally differentiated effector memory CD45RA+ cells. The germline V gene encodes CDR1 MDHEN and CDR2 SYDVKM. The CDR3 covers 15 residues. V was shortened by 4 bases and J by 4 bases, with 17 bases between the two germline ends.

This TCR derives from a man aged 18 to 30 in good health. Some clones in this sample may be carry-over from other donors' samples. Sequencing input: naive CD8+ T cells from PBMCs. This chain uses TRBV28 with TRBJ2-7; D may be TRBD2 (6 bases). The CDR3: CASSSTLGGMYEQYF. The CDR3 DNA reads as TGTGCCAGCAGTTCAACACTTGGCGGGATGTACGAGCAGTACTTC.